What follows describes a single T cell receptor (beta chain). Antigen: not known. Germline V gene sequence: CDR1 LNHNV, CDR2 YYDKDF (reference sequence). V dropped 2 bases and J dropped 3 bases, with 11 bases sitting between them. This CDR3 spans 16 amino acids. These data are taken from a study of early T cells in non-severe SARS-CoV-2 infection. The overall study: Sequenced bulk RNA came from whole blood that was unsorted, and chains were unpaired. The study, taken as a whole, reports: Anti-spike CD8 responses were favored by VDJdb matching, which missed private and CD4 specificities.

Unique molecular identifier tags were affixed to discrete cDNA molecules. TCRdb processed the 5' RACE reads anew with MiXCR; each CDR3 protein has one entry. The sample has over 60,000 distinct CDR3 sequences, about 9% seen once. The chain couples TRBV15 to TRBJ2-6; a possible D gene is TRBD1 (6 bases). Sequences were obtained from whole blood. This TCR derives from an adult who was a healthcare worker with PCR-confirmed SARS-CoV-2 infection or an uninfected control (not recorded which). CDR3 sequence (DNA): TGTGCCACCAGCAGAACAGGGTTACTTGGGGCCAACGTCCTGACTTTC. Its protein is CATSRTGLLGANVLTF.